The rows below give T cell receptor beta chains drawn from one sample of a study of shared clonotypes between healthy human individuals. Using immunoSEQ multiplex PCR, the repertoire was profiled, and TCRdb retains in-frame clones only, with some absent. The sample includes 2 million to 2.5 million clones, over 85% seen only once; the top ten take about 0.38%. The sample taken for sequencing was naive CD4+ T cells from PBMCs. The receptors originated from a man aged 18 to 30 in good health. Some clones in this sample may be carry-over from other donors' samples. CDR3s include the opening cysteine and the closing phenylalanine or tryptophan. Fields, in order: V gene, D gene, J gene, clone size, CDR3 DNA, CDR3 protein. A D gene is named only where the DNA matches it firmly. Size is stated for part of the rows, as once, few or many counts, or as a class when the clone is expanded.

>TRBV5-1|TRBD2|TRBJ2-7|-
TGCGCCAGCAGCTCGGCCGTGGCAGGGAGGCGACTAGCGGCCTACGAGCAGTACTTC
CASSSAVAGRRLAAYEQYF
>TRBV27|-|TRBJ1-1|-
TGTGCCAGCAGTCCAATACTGAACACTGAAGCTTTCTTT
CASSPILNTEAFF
>TRBV5-6|-|TRBJ2-1|-
TGTGCCAGCAGCTCAGGGTCGATAACATGGGGTGAGCAGTTCTTC
CASSSGSITWGEQFF
>TRBV28|-|TRBJ2-7|-
TGTGCCAGCAGTCTCCGCGCGATGGACAGATTTACCTACGAGCAGTACTTC
CASSLRAMDRFTYEQYF
>TRBV7-9|-|TRBJ1-3|-
TGTGCCAGCAGCTCAGGGTCTGGAAACACCATATATTTT
CASSSGSGNTIYF
>TRBV6-1|TRBD1|TRBJ2-7|-
TGTGCCAGCAGGGTAGACAGGGGGTCCTACGAGCAGTACTTC
CASRVDRGSYEQYF
>TRBV28|TRBD1|TRBJ2-6|-
TGTGCCAGCAGTTATTACAGGGGCCCTGGGGCCAACGTCCTGACTTTC
CASSYYRGPGANVLTF
>TRBV11-2|-|TRBJ1-1|once
TGTGCCAGCAGCTTCCTGACGTTGAACACTGAAGCTTTCTTT
CASSFLTLNTEAFF
>TRBV7-3|-|TRBJ2-1|-
TGTGCCAGCAGCTTCAGCTCCTACAATGAGCAGTTCTTC
CASSFSSYNEQFF
>TRBV19|-|TRBJ1-3|-
TGTGCCAGTACCCTAAGGAGGGGTAGTGGAAACACCATATATTTT
CASTLRRGSGNTIYF
>TRBV29-1|TRBD2|TRBJ2-7|-
TGCAGCGTTGGCCCGGGGGTAGCGGGACGCGAGCAGTACTTC
CSVGPGVAGREQYF
>TRBV5-1|TRBD2|TRBJ2-7|-
TGCGCCAGCAGCTTGGGGCTAGCGGGATATCTTTCCTACGAGCAGTACTTC
CASSLGLAGYLSYEQYF
>TRBV6-5|-|TRBJ2-7|-
TGTGCCAGCAGTTATCAGCCTAGAAGCGAGCAGTACTTC
CASSYQPRSEQYF
>TRBV9|-|TRBJ2-1|-
TGTGCCAGCAGCCCGGATGGGGGCCGGCGATTAAGCGATGAGCAGTTCTTC
CASSPDGGRRLSDEQFF
>TRBV28|-|TRBJ2-5|once
TGTGCCAGCAGTTTAAGGGCCCAAGAGACCCAGTACTTC
CASSLRAQETQYF
>TRBV2|-|TRBJ2-3|once
TGTGCCAGCGGGTCAGACAGTTCAGATACGCAGTATTTT
CASGSDSSDTQYF
>TRBV7-3|-|TRBJ2-1|-
TGTGCCAGCAGCTCCCCCGCGGCCTACAATGAGCAGTTCTTC
CASSSPAAYNEQFF
>TRBV5-6|-|TRBJ1-1|-
TGTGCCAGCAGCTTGATCAGTAAAGAAGCTTTCTTT
CASSLISKEAFF
>TRBV9|-|TRBJ2-7|-
TGTGCCAGCAGCGCCCGGGACCACTCCTACGAGCAGTACTTC
CASSARDHSYEQYF
>TRBV6-1|-|TRBJ2-7|-
TGTGCCAGCAGTAGTTGGGTCCCCCGCTACGAGCAGTACTTC
CASSSWVPRYEQYF
>TRBV4-2|-|TRBJ1-2|once
TGTGCCAGCAGCCAAGATTACGGGGTTCGTGGCTACACCTTC
CASSQDYGVRGYTF
>TRBV29-1|-|TRBJ1-1|-
TGCAGCGCCAGACCCGGTGAAGCTTTCTTT
CSARPGEAFF
>TRBV5-1|-|TRBJ2-3|-
TGCGCCAGCAGCTTGGAGCAGACTACAGATACGCAGTATTTT
CASSLEQTTDTQYF
>TRBV5-8|-|TRBJ2-7|-
TGTGCCAGCAGCCGGCCCCTCGACGAGCAGTACTTC
CASSRPLDEQYF
>TRBV30|-|TRBJ2-5|-
TGTGCCTGGAGGCCCAAGGATGGGGGCCTAGAGACCCAGTACTTC
CAWRPKDGGLETQYF
>TRBV19|TRBD1|TRBJ1-1|-
TGTGCCACTGAACTGGGACAGGGGTACACTGAAGCTTTCTTT
CATELGQGYTEAFF
>TRBV5-6|TRBD1|TRBJ1-2|-
TGTGCCAGCAGCTTGTATGCCGCAACGGGACAGGGGTATGGCTACACCTTC
CASSLYAATGQGYGYTF
>TRBV19|TRBD2|TRBJ2-1|-
TGTGCCAGTAGTACGGGACTAGCGGGAGACAATGAGCAGTTCTTC
CASSTGLAGDNEQFF
>TRBV27|TRBD1|TRBJ2-3|-
TGTGCCACCCGAGACAGGGGCTCTAGCACAGATACGCAGTATTTT
CATRDRGSSTDTQYF
>TRBV28|-|TRBJ1-5|-
TGTGCCAGCAGCCCCATATCCAGCAATCAGCCCCAGCATTTT
CASSPISSNQPQHF
>TRBV18|-|TRBJ2-5|-
TGTGCCAGCTCACGGGGCCAGCGGAACCAAGAGACCCAGTACTTC
CASSRGQRNQETQYF
>TRBV6-6|-|TRBJ1-1|-
TGTGCCAGCAGTCTGGCCCCTTCCACTGAAGCTTTCTTT
CASSLAPSTEAFF
>TRBV28|TRBD2|TRBJ2-1|-
TGTGCCAGCAGTACCTCGGGACTAGCGGGAGTGGTTGAGCAGTTCTTC
CASSTSGLAGVVEQFF
>TRBV5-1|-|TRBJ1-5|few
TGCGCCAGCAGCCAGGGAACGGGTCAGCCCCAGCATTTT
CASSQGTGQPQHF
>TRBV2|TRBD2|TRBJ2-7|-
TGTGCCAGCAGGGGACTAGCGGGAAAAACCTACGAGCAGTACTTC
CASRGLAGKTYEQYF
>TRBV29-1|TRBD1|TRBJ2-2|once
TGCAGCGTTCCGGACAGGGGGCTCACCGGGGAGCTGTTTTTT
CSVPDRGLTGELFF
>TRBV19|TRBD1|TRBJ1-3|-
TGTGCCAGTAGCGGACAGGTCTCTGGAAACACCATATATTTT
CASSGQVSGNTIYF
>TRBV5-1|-|TRBJ2-6|once
TGCGCCAGCAGCTCGACGGGCCGCCTTTGGGACTCTGGGGCCAACGTCCTGACTTTC
CASSSTGRLWDSGANVLTF
>TRBV5-6|TRBD2|TRBJ2-7|-
TGTGCCAGCGGTAGCGGGAGGTCCTACGAGCAGTACTTC
CASGSGRSYEQYF
>TRBV7-6|-|TRBJ2-3|-
TGTGCCAGCAGCTTAGAGTTGGCAGGGAGCACAGATACGCAGTATTTT
CASSLELAGSTDTQYF
>TRBV7-9|-|TRBJ2-3|-
TGTGCCAGCAGCTTTCTCGGACCTACAGATACGCAGTATTTT
CASSFLGPTDTQYF
>TRBV28|TRBD1|TRBJ1-5|-
TGTGCCAGCAGGTCAGGGGGACCGAGCAATCAGCCCCAGCATTTT
CASRSGGPSNQPQHF
>TRBV6-4|-|TRBJ2-1|-
TGTGCCAGCAGTGAGGGTACCCGGTCCTCCTACAATGAGCAGTTCTTC
CASSEGTRSSYNEQFF
>TRBV5-6|-|TRBJ1-2|-
TGTGCCAGCAGCTTGCCCCCGGGGAGGAACTATGGCTACACCTTC
CASSLPPGRNYGYTF
>TRBV6-5|TRBD1|TRBJ1-5|-
TGTGCCAGCAGTTACAGGGGGCGCGGACAGCCCCAGCATTTT
CASSYRGRGQPQHF
>TRBV4-2|-|TRBJ2-5|once
TGTGCCAGCAGCCAACGGGCAGGCCAAGAGACCCAGTACTTC
CASSQRAGQETQYF
>TRBV28|-|TRBJ1-1|-
TGTGCCAGCAGTTTAGGAGGAGCTGAAGCTTTCTTT
CASSLGGAEAFF
>TRBV5-3|TRBD1|TRBJ1-5|-
TGTGCCAGAAGCCGCAGGACAGGGTTATATAGCAATCAGCCCCAGCATTTT
CARSRRTGLYSNQPQHF
>TRBV10-3|-|TRBJ1-5|few
TGTGCCATCAGTTCAGGCTTTAATCAGCCCCAGCATTTT
CAISSGFNQPQHF
>TRBV7-8|-|TRBJ2-6|-
TGTGCCAGCAGCTCCCGACTACTGAGGGGCAGTTTGTGGGGGGCCAACGTCCTGACTTTC
CASSSRLLRGSLWGANVLTF
>TRBV4-1|-|TRBJ1-4|once
TGCGCCAGCAGCCCCCTCAACGAGGCTTTGGCTAATGAAAAACTGTTTTTT
CASSPLNEALANEKLFF
>TRBV10-3|TRBD2|TRBJ2-7|-
TGTGCCATCAGTCGAAGCGGGATGACGATCGGCTACGAGCAGTACTTC
CAISRSGMTIGYEQYF
>TRBV30|-|TRBJ1-1|-
TGTGCCCGGTCTACCTACGGGAGCGGATCTGAAGCTTTCTTT
CARSTYGSGSEAFF
>TRBV6-6|-|TRBJ1-2|-
TGTGCCAGCAGTCATAACTATGGCTACACCTTC
CASSHNYGYTF
>TRBV5-4|-|TRBJ2-3|-
TGTGCCAGCAGCTTTGGGCCGCGGACAGACACAGATACGCAGTATTTT
CASSFGPRTDTDTQYF
>TRBV6-5|-|TRBJ2-7|-
TGTGCCAGCAGTTCCCTGGGGGCCCTTGGATACTACGAGCAGTACTTC
CASSSLGALGYYEQYF
>TRBV5-1|TRBD2|TRBJ2-2|once
TGCGCCAGCAGGCGGGAGGGAAACACCGGGGAGCTGTTTTTT
CASRREGNTGELFF